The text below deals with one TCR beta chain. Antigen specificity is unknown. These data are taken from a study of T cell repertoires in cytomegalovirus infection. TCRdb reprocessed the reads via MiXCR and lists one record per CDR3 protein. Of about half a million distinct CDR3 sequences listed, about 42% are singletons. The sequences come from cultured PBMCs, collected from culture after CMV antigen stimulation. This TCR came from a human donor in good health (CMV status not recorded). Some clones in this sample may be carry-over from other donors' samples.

The DNA for the CDR3 is TGCAGCAATTACAGGGACACTGAAGCTTTCTTT. Its protein is CSNYRDTEAFF. The gene calls are TRBV20-1 and TRBJ1-1; D possibly corresponds to TRBD1 (6 bases). CDR3 length equals 11 residues. Germline CDR1 is DFQATT and CDR2 is SNEGSKA (reference sequence).